This T cell receptor beta chain was sequenced in a study of Graves' ophthalmopathy and Graves' hyperthyroidism listed by TCRdb under 2018. For the study in its entirety: Hyperthyroidism was defined as stable when no progression to ophthalmopathy occurred within 18 months of follow-up. In total, some 140 blood samples were TCR-sequenced: 40 to 45 ophthalmopathy, about 75 hyperthyroidism and about 17 hyperthyroidism-to-ophthalmopathy patients. A discovery set of about a hundred patients (around 44 ophthalmopathy, about 58 stable hyperthyroidism) was enrolled to explore V-J signatures distinguishing ophthalmopathy from hyperthyroidism. For independent validation, a separate cohort was made up of some 18 hyperthyroidism patients plus 17 patients who later progressed from hyperthyroidism to ophthalmopathy. Once sampling was done, hyperthyroidism patients were given methimazole at a starting dose of 30 mg daily, while ophthalmopathy patients were given high-dose intravenous methylprednisolone. TCR beta repertoire signatures were used to distinguish Graves' ophthalmopathy from Graves' hyperthyroidism and to predict progression to ophthalmopathy. In roughly six hyperthyroidism patients, the T-cell repertoires found in thyroid tissue were compared with those found in blood.

Concerning this clonotype: Its specific antigen is unknown. No much larger clonotype is one base removed from it; base qualities were not supplied.

For repertoire sequencing, TCR beta CDR3 regions were amplified from RNA transcripts. A first-round RT-PCR used HTBI primers with the Qiagen OneStep RT-PCR kit, followed by a second-round multiplex PCR, size selection and purification. The libraries underwent paired-end sequencing with 100 bp reads on an Illumina HiSeq2000. As for how the authors treated the data: SOAPnuke was used to process the reads, throwing out any read that had adapters, had uncalled bases, had a mean Phred below 15, or lacked an exact constant-primer or identifier match. COPE v1.2.5 was used to merge the high-quality paired reads. Each unique nucleotide sequence was defined as a clonotype, and clonotypes were aligned to IMGT TRB V, D and J references with MiTCR v1.1. The analysis was limited to V-J combinations with a frequency above 0.0001, which together covered 99.2% of repertoires. For each V-J combination, a TCR clonal expansion and chaos score was defined as the ratio of F50 clonal expansion to chaos observed in the TCRdist matrix. Welch's t-statistics and random forest were used to reduce the features to around 13 V-J combinations, which were then used as input to a naive Bayes classifier. Thyroid-blood repertoire similarity was quantified with the Morisita-Horn index. Through fastp at Q25 and MiXCR, TCRdb rebuilt clones from the public reads, retaining in-frame beta chains. Identical CDR3 proteins give one entry, which carries the most common genes and DNA. The V and J calls here are based on TCRdb, not the publication. The sample yields around 1,000,000 distinct CDR3 sequences; less than 45% were counted once. 11% of the sample goes to the ten largest clones.

Paper-wide results and their limitations: Sample size was not statistically predetermined, and group allocation was not concealed from the investigators. In validation, the model predicted ophthalmopathy progression with over 60% sensitivity and approximately 72% specificity; more than ten predicted patients were CT-confirmed with GO in a median of around 6 months. Most expanded thyroid clonotypes with frequency above 0.001 were also detected in blood, suggesting blood repertoires may reflect the thyroid immune response. In cross-validation, the 13-signature model distinguished ophthalmopathy from stable hyperthyroidism with less than 90% sensitivity and around 81% specificity, while in the test set the corresponding values were about 80% and 75%.

V lost 7 bases and J lost 2 bases; the stretch between them is 12 bases long. CDR1 and CDR2 (SGHTA, FQGTGA) derive from the germline V gene. The CDR3 runs 15 amino acids, cysteine and phenylalanine included. Solely the CDR3 DNA is kept, with 45 bases framed from the first base. The hyperthyroidism patients were 18 to 65 years old and newly diagnosed, with a disease duration of less than 2 months. Anyone with other autoimmune diseases, uncontrolled infections, pregnancy or lactation was excluded from the study. Clinical symptoms, serum thyroxine, TRAb, thyroid ultrasound and orbital computed tomography were used for diagnosis. Total RNA was extracted with Trizol reagent and quality-checked on an Agilent 2100 Bioanalyzer.

What was sequenced was peripheral blood or thyroid tissue (not recorded which). The sequence was collected from an adult man with Graves' hyperthyroidism. The chain is made from TRBV7-3 and TRBJ1-6, with a tentative D gene TRBD1 over 6 matching bases. DNA sequence: TGTGCCAGCAAGGACGGACAGACCTATAATTCACCCCTCCACTTT. Its translation is CASKDGQTYNSPLHF.